These 14 T cell receptor beta chains originate from one sample sequenced in a study of T cells in women clearing cervical HPV infection. Clones were read by immunoSEQ multiplex PCR, and TCRdb kept only the in-frame ones, dropping some. The specimen's table records tens of thousands of clones. Sequenced material: blood buffy coat. These receptors were taken from a woman between 18 and 70 years old with a cervical HPV16 infection that either progressed to CIN3+ or cleared (not recorded which).

In regard to this clone: The DNA ends 3 residues before the CDR3 does, and the rest of the CDR3 is filled in from the germline J gene. The V and J genes are TRBV19 and TRBJ2-5; TRBD2 agrees at 16 bases. The CDR3 is 19 residues long. Germline V gene data show CDR1 as LNHDA and CDR2 as SQIVND (reference sequence). Trimming took 4 bases from V and 2 from J; bases not matched to a gene: 10. The sequenced part of the CDR3 DNA is TGTGCCAGTAGTACGGCCGGGACTAGCGGGAGGGCCCGGCAAGAGACC. It yields the protein CASSTAGTSGRARQET. The full CDR3 protein reads CASSTAGTSGRARQETQYF.

Comments on this clone: The CDR3 end is not reached by the read, which stops 3 residues before it; the germline J gene fills it in. The V and J genes are TRBV30 and TRBJ2-1; TRBD2 is a possible D gene (6 bases). Germline V gene lookup returns CDR1 GTSNPN and CDR2 SVGIG (reference sequence). V shed 2 bases and J shed 5 bases, with 19 bases lying between them. The CDR3 spans 16 residues. CDR3 DNA, as far as it was read: TGTGCCTGGAGTTTCCCCCCCCCGACTAGGGACAATGAG. Translated, it gives CAWSFPPPTRDNE. The whole CDR3 sequence reads CAWSFPPPTRDNEQFF.

Remarks on this clone: The missing CDR3 end, 3 residues past where the read stops, is filled in from the germline J gene. This chain links TRBV28 with TRBJ2-7; D is perhaps TRBD1 or TRBD2 (6 bases each). V was trimmed by 7 bases and J by 4 bases, leaving 17 bases between them. There are 14 residues in the CDR3. The germline gives CDR1 MDHEN, CDR2 SYDVKM. CDR3 residues: CASTGGGPQYEQYF. CDR3 DNA, as far as it was read: TGTGCCAGCACCGGAGGGGGACCTCAGTACGAG.

The CDR3 sequence is CASSPTSGRGNEQFF. The DNA read from the CDR3 is TGCGCCAGCAGCCCCACTAGCGGGAGGGGCAATGAG. The chain recombines TRBV5-1 with TRBJ2-1; the match to TRBD2 covers 13 bases. The read stops 3 residues short of the end of the CDR3; the missing end is completed from the germline J gene. CDR1 and CDR2 from the germline V gene are SGHRS and YFSETQ. The J segment lost 6 bases and the V segment lost 4 bases, leaving 4 bases of the junction unmatched. This CDR3 is built from 15 residues.

For this clone: Mismatch with germline at one junction end may stem from a read error. The DNA ends 3 residues before the CDR3 does, and the rest of the CDR3 is filled in from the germline J gene. The rearrangement links TRBV4-2 to TRBJ2-1; 9 positions match TRBD2. This CDR3 is 17 amino acids long. Germline V gene data show CDR1 as LGHNA and CDR2 as YNFKEQ. The CDR3 spells CASSHRRTSDSYNEQFF. The CDR3 bases that were read are TGCGCCAGCAGCCACAGGAGGACTAGCGACTCCTACAATGAG.

Concerning this clone: The read halts 3 residues ahead of the CDR3 end, with the missing end drawn from the germline J gene. The V gene is TRBV20-1, the J gene TRBJ2-3; 12 bases map to TRBD2. The CDR3 spans 14 residues. J lost 0 bases, V lost 5 bases, and 0 bases had no gene match. Germline V gene lookup returns CDR1 DFQATT and CDR2 SNEGSKA (reference sequence). The part of the CDR3 DNA that was read is TGCAGTGCTCTAGCGGGAGGGAGCACAGATACG. This gives the protein CSALAGGSTDT. The CDR3 as a whole reads CSALAGGSTDTQYF.

Turning to this clone: At one boundary the junction diverges from the germline segment, which might be a read error. The read falls 3 residues short of the CDR3 end, and the missing part is taken from the germline J gene. The chain has TRBV4-2 and TRBJ1-2, with 9 positions matching TRBD1. The CDR3 runs 15 residues. CDR1 is LGHNA and CDR2 is YNFKEQ in the germline V gene. Partial CDR3 DNA: TGCGCCAGCAGTGAATTAAAACAGGGGGCTGGTGGC. Translating gives CASSELKQGAGG. The full-length CDR3 reads as CASSELKQGAGGYTF.

Remarks on this clone: The observed sequence ends 3 residues before the CDR3 terminus, with the missing tail filled in from the germline J gene. The gene calls are TRBV7-6 and TRBJ2-3; 8 bases agree with TRBD2. From germline, CDR1 is SGHVS and CDR2 FNYEAQ. The CDR3 is made up of 16 amino acids. After removal of 0 bases from V and 2 bases from J, the junction contained 4 bases not matched to a gene. The CDR3 sequence is CASSLALAEATDTQYF. The part of the CDR3 DNA that was read is TGTGCCAGCAGCTTAGCACTAGCGGAAGCCACAGATACG.

A remark on this clone: The read ends 3 residues shy of where the CDR3 ends; the end is completed using the germline J gene. This sequence joins TRBV28 and TRBJ2-3, with a possible D match to TRBD1 (6 bases). The germline V gene encodes CDR1 MDHEN and CDR2 SYDVKM. The CDR3 is made up of 16 amino acids. V gave up 6 bases and J gave up 5 bases, with 21 bases separating them. CDR3 sequence: CASRPAGVGSLDTQYF. The CDR3 DNA, read in part, is TGTGCCAGCAGACCCGCAGGGGTGGGTAGTCTAGATACG.

As for this clone: With the read ending 3 residues before the CDR3 end, the germline J gene is used to fill in that end. The V gene is TRBV20-1, the J gene TRBJ2-1, with TRBD2 matching over 9 bases. V lost 5 bases to trimming and J lost 6 bases; unmatched junction nucleotides: 8. The germline V gene has CDR1 DFQATT and CDR2 SNEGSKA (reference sequence). The CDR3 length is 14 residues. The CDR3 spells CSARSRLAANEQFF. CDR3 bases read: TGCAGTGCTCGATCGAGACTAGCGGCCAATGAG.

A note on this clone: The read gets to within 3 residues of the CDR3 end, and the germline J gene fills in the rest. The chain is built from TRBV2 and TRBJ2-1; 15 bases are shared with TRBD2. Germline CDR1 SNHLY, CDR2 FYNNEI. There are 16 residues in the CDR3. V shed 6 bases and J 9 bases; nucleotides not matched to a gene: 9. The CDR3 spells CASSPAPGLAGGEQFF. CDR3 DNA, as far as it was read: TGTGCCAGCAGCCCTGCTCCGGGACTAGCGGGAGGTGAG.

Regarding this clone: The read is 3 residues too short to cover the CDR3 end, so that end is filled in from the germline J gene. The chain uses TRBV18 and TRBJ2-5; 8 bases fit TRBD1. The CDR3 covers 15 residues. The junction had 7 bases not matched to a gene; V was cut back by 2 bases and J by 5 bases. Germline CDR1 reads KGHSH; CDR2 reads LQKENI. CDR3 loop: CASSPKTGASETQYF. Partial CDR3 DNA: TGTGCCAGCTCACCAAAGACAGGGGCTTCGGAGACC.

Notes on this clone: The read finishes 3 residues shy of the CDR3 end, and the germline J gene is used to complete it. V is TRBV7-2 and J is TRBJ1-1; D perhaps matches TRBD1 (5 bases). V lost 5 bases and J lost 1, with 8 bases in between. The germline gives CDR1 SGHTA, CDR2 FQGNSA. The CDR3 totals 13 residues. The covered CDR3 bases are TGTGCCAGCAGCACTGACAGGAACACTGAA. Amino acid sequence: CASSTDRNTE. The entire CDR3 is CASSTDRNTEAFF.

As regards this clone: An end of the junction differs from the germline gene, which may be a read error. The read ends 3 residues before the CDR3 terminus; that terminus is restored from the germline J gene. The rearrangement joins TRBV20-1 to TRBJ2-1; tentatively, D is TRBD2 (5 bases). The CDR3 has 15 residues. Germline CDR1 is DFQATT and CDR2 is SNEGSKA (reference sequence). The sequenced part of the CDR3 DNA is TGCAGTGCCAGAGGACTCCTCTACTCCTACAATGAG. Translating it yields CSARGLLYSYNE. The full CDR3 protein reads CSARGLLYSYNEQFF.